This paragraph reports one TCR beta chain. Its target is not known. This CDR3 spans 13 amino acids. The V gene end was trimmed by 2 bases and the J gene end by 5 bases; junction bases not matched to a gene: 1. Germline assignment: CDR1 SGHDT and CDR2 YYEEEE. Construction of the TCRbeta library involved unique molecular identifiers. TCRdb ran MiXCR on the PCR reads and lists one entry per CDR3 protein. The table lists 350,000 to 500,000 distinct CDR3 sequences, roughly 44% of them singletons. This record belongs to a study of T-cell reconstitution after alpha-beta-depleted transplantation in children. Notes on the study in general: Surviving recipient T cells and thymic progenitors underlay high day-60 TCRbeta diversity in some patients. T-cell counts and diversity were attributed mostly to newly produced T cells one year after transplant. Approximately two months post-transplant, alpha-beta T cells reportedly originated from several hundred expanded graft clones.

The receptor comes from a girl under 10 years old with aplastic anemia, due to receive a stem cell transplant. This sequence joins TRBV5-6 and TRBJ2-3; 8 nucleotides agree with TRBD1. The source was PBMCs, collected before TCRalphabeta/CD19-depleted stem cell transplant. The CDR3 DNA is TGTGCCAGCAGCTTTGGGACAGGAGATACGCAGTATTTT. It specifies CASSFGTGDTQYF.